These 32 T cell receptor beta chains were sequenced from one sample in a study of blood T cell repertoires in COVID-19. Repertoires were generated with immunoSEQ multiplex PCR, while TCRdb's copy carries only in-frame clones and drops some. The sample gives around 280,000 clones, about 85% of which show up once; less than 4.5% is in the top ten. The sequenced material came from peripheral blood. Every receptor here comes from a woman in her fifties or sixties with active or convalescent COVID-19.

The gene calls are TRBV28 and TRBJ2-3, with D possibly being TRBD2 (5 bases). Germline V gene lookup returns CDR1 MDHEN and CDR2 SYDVKM. This CDR3 region has 15 residues. V was shortened by 4 bases and J by 6 bases, with 17 bases between the two germline ends. The CDR3 loop reads CASSSLAKKVDTQYF. CDR3 coding DNA: TGTGCCAGCAGTTCTCTAGCAAAAAAAGTCGATACGCAGTATTTT.

The chain has TRBV28 and TRBJ1-3; no firm D call. The V gene's germline CDR1 is MDHEN and CDR2 SYDVKM. V lost 3 bases and J lost 4, with 7 bases in between. This CDR3 has 13 amino acids. CDR3 nucleotide sequence: TGTGCCAGCAGTTTGGCCAGGGGAAACACCATATATTTT. Protein: CASSLARGNTIYF.

V usage is TRBV24-1 and J usage is TRBJ2-1, with D perhaps matching TRBD2 (5 bases). The germline gives CDR1 KGHDR, CDR2 SFDVKD. The CDR3 extends over 12 amino acids. V lost 6 bases and J 8 bases, leaving 10 bases between the germline ends. The CDR3, as DNA: TGTGCCACCAGTCAATACGGGGATGAGCAGTTCTTC. This encodes CATSQYGDEQFF.

This clone has a single count. V gene TRBV6-5 combines with J gene TRBJ2-1; weak D call: TRBD2 (5 bases). CDR3 length: 12 residues. V was shortened by 2 bases and J by 9 bases, with 8 bases between the two germline ends. CDR1 is MNHEY, CDR2 SVGAGI, per germline. CDR3 nucleotide sequence: TGTGCCAGCAGTTACGGTGCGGGTGAGCAGTTCTTC. Translated: CASSYGAGEQFF.

V is TRBV7-9 and J is TRBJ2-2, with 10 nucleotides matching TRBD2. The length of the CDR3 is 15 residues. Germline V gene data show CDR1 as SEHNR and CDR2 as FQNEAQ (reference sequence). Trimming removed 2 bases from V and 4 bases from J; junction bases left unmatched: 1. The CDR3 protein is CASSLLAGVTGELFF. The CDR3 nucleotides read TGTGCCAGCAGCTTACTAGCGGGAGTCACCGGGGAGCTGTTTTTT.

This clone has more than one count but fewer than ten. This chain links TRBV18 with TRBJ2-2; the match to TRBD2 covers 9 bases. V dropped 1 base and J dropped 7; count of bases not matched to a gene: 10. The CDR3 extends over 17 amino acids. Germline loops: CDR1 KGHSH, CDR2 LQKENI. CDR3: CASSPLDSSGTGGELFF. The CDR3 DNA sequence: TGTGCCAGCTCACCACTAGACTCTAGCGGGACCGGCGGGGAGCTGTTTTTT.

The chain employs TRBV10-2 and TRBJ2-2; D might be TRBD1 (5 bases). The CDR3 is 15 residues long. CDR1 and CDR2 from the germline V gene are WSHSY and SAAADI. V shed 7 bases and J shed 6 bases, with 18 bases lying between them. The CDR3, as DNA: TGCGCCAGCATGATGACTTTAACAGGCGCCGGGGAGCTGTTTTTT. Its protein is CASMMTLTGAGELFF.

This rearrangement joins TRBV7-9 to TRBJ2-5; TRBD2 matches at 11 bases. Germline assignment: CDR1 SEHNR and CDR2 FQNEAQ (reference sequence). This CDR3 has 17 residues. Losses at the gene ends were 5 bases for V and 1 base for J; bases not matched to a gene: 9. This CDR3 reads CASSPTRGLAVQETQYF. Written as DNA, the CDR3 is TGTGCCAGCAGCCCTACCCGGGGACTAGCGGTCCAAGAGACCCAGTACTTC.

As DNA, the CDR3 is TGTGCCAGCAGCCCCGTAGCGGGAGGGCTGACCGGGGAGCTGTTTTTT. Translated: CASSPVAGGLTGELFF. The chain recombines TRBV5-6 with TRBJ2-2; 11 bases fit TRBD2. CDR3 size: 16 residues. V was clipped by 4 bases and J by 5 bases; unmatched bases: 7. Germline V CDR1 and CDR2: SGHDT, YYEEEE.

The gene calls are TRBV6-1 and TRBJ1-4, with D unclear. Germline-derived CDR1 and CDR2 are MNHNS and SASEGT. Trimming shortened V by 3 bases and J by 4 bases, and 9 bases separated the two germline ends. The CDR3 is 14 amino acids. The CDR3 region is CASSESVFNEKLFF. The CDR3 nucleotides read TGTGCCAGCAGTGAGTCAGTCTTTAATGAAAAACTGTTTTTT.

This clone was counted only a few times. The V call is TRBV18, the J call TRBJ2-3, with 11 bases matching TRBD2. Germline assignment: CDR1 KGHSH and CDR2 LQKENI. V shed 2 bases, J shed 4 bases, and the junction held 5 bases outside the gene matches. The CDR3 spans 16 residues. CDR3 loop: CASSPGRLAGPDTQYF. CDR3 in DNA: TGTGCCAGCTCACCAGGACGACTAGCGGGGCCAGATACGCAGTATTTT.

The rearrangement links TRBV5-6 to TRBJ1-1, with D possibly TRBD1 on 6 matching bases. Looked up from germline, CDR1 is SGHDT and CDR2 is YYEEEE. CDR3 length: 15 residues. V was clipped by 2 bases and J by 1 base, with 12 bases between them. DNA for the CDR3: TGTGCCAGCAGCTTACCCATACAGGGGAACACTGAAGCTTTCTTT. This gives the protein CASSLPIQGNTEAFF.

This chain joins TRBV4-2 and TRBJ1-2, with D perhaps matching TRBD1 (6 bases). With 0 bases removed from V and 7 bases from J, the gap between germline ends came to 18 bases. The CDR3 loop spans 16 amino acids. Germline CDR1 and CDR2: LGHNA and YNFKEQ. The CDR3 protein is CASSQDDHREGIGYTF. The DNA of the CDR3 is TGTGCCAGCAGCCAAGATGATCACAGGGAGGGAATTGGCTACACCTTC.

The V and J genes are TRBV25-1 and TRBJ1-1; D gene ambiguous. The CDR3 extends over 13 amino acids. Germline V gives CDR1 MGHDK, CDR2 SYGVNS. V shed 2 bases and J shed 11 bases, with 15 bases lying between them. CDR3 amino acids: CASSELYEGAAFF. The CDR3 bases are TGTGCCAGCAGTGAACTTTATGAGGGTGCGGCTTTCTTT. Looking up the rest from reference TRBV25-1 and TRBJ1-1 gives the full variable domain: EADIYQTPRYLVIGTGKKITLECSQTMGHDKMYWYQQDPGMELHLIHYSYGVNSTEKGDLSSESTVSRIRTEHFPLTLESARPSHTSQYLCASSELYEGAAFFGQGTRLTVV.

V and J are TRBV3-1 (or the pseudogene TRBV3-2) and TRBJ2-3; tentatively, D is TRBD2 (5 bases). The ends were cut back, 0 bases at V and 5 bases at J, with 15 bases in the middle. Germline lookup yields CDR1 LGHDT and CDR2 YNNKEL (reference sequence). The CDR3 is made up of 16 amino acids. This CDR3 reads CASSQDMMSGKDTQYF. The CDR3 nucleotides read TGTGCCAGCAGCCAAGATATGATGTCGGGGAAAGATACGCAGTATTTT.

This sequence joins TRBV11-2 and TRBJ2-7; 8 positions match TRBD2. Trimming at V came to 6 bases and at J to 2 bases, leaving 9 bases not matched to a gene. CDR3 length: 15 residues. The germline V gene encodes CDR1 SGHAT and CDR2 FQNNGV. The DNA for the CDR3 is TGTGCCAGCAGTCCACGTTCGCGGGGGGCCTACGAGCAGTACTTC. The encoded protein is CASSPRSRGAYEQYF.

The chain joins TRBV10-2 to TRBJ2-7, with D perhaps TRBD2 (5 bases). CDR1 is WSHSY, CDR2 SAAADI, per germline. The CDR3 has 13 amino acids. Trimming shortened V by 4 bases and J by 2 bases, and 9 bases separated the two germline ends. The DNA for the CDR3 is TGCGCCAGCAGTGTGGCGGGTGCCTACGAGCAGTACTTC. It is translated as CASSVAGAYEQYF.

This chain connects TRBV2 to TRBJ2-5; 12 bases fit TRBD2. Germline CDR1 is SNHLY and CDR2 is FYNNEI. This CDR3 spans 16 amino acids. V shed 2 bases, J shed 4 bases, and the junction held 5 bases outside the gene matches. In DNA form, the CDR3 reads TGTGCCAGCAGTGAAATCTCGGGACTAGCGGGAGAGACCCAGTACTTC. Its translation is CASSEISGLAGETQYF.

The V and J genes are TRBV6-5 and TRBJ2-2; D remains unclear. The germline gives CDR1 MNHEY, CDR2 SVGAGI. This CDR3 spans 15 amino acids. V was pared by 0 bases and J by 1 base, with 6 bases between. CDR3 residues: CASSYSLGNTGELFF. The CDR3 DNA sequence: TGTGCCAGCAGTTACTCGCTAGGGAACACCGGGGAGCTGTTTTTT.

This chain uses TRBV7-9 with TRBJ1-1; D call uncertain. Germline V CDR1 and CDR2: SEHNR, FQNEAQ (reference sequence). CDR3 size: 13 residues. Between the trimmed V and J ends, which lost 11 bases and 0 bases, there was a span of 13 bases. DNA of the CDR3: TGTGCCCAGCGGGGTCTTATGAACACTGAAGCTTTCTTT. Amino acids: CAQRGLMNTEAFF.

The genes are TRBV5-1 and TRBJ2-7; 11 nucleotides match TRBD2. Losses at the gene ends were 4 bases for V and 3 bases for J; bases not matched to a gene: 3. Germline V gives CDR1 SGHRS, CDR2 YFSETQ. CDR3 length: 14 amino acids. DNA of the CDR3: TGCGCCAGCAGCGTGGGACTAGCGGACTACGAGCAGTACTTC. It yields the protein CASSVGLADYEQYF.

The V gene is TRBV5-1, the J gene TRBJ2-7; 7 bases line up with TRBD1. Germline V gene data show CDR1 as SGHRS and CDR2 as YFSETQ. After removal of 0 bases from V and 5 bases from J, the junction contained 5 bases not matched to a gene. The length of the CDR3 is 14 residues. CDR3 sequence: CASSLGDRADEQYF. CDR3 DNA sequence: TGCGCCAGCAGCTTGGGAGACAGGGCCGACGAGCAGTACTTC.

This chain joins TRBV10-3 and TRBJ2-1; 8 bases are a match to TRBD2. The germline V gene encodes CDR1 ENHRY and CDR2 SYGVKD. Trimming took 7 bases from V and 8 from J; bases not matched to a gene: 7. This CDR3 region has 13 residues. The CDR3 sequence is CAITAGVRDEQFF. DNA for the CDR3: TGTGCCATCACAGCGGGAGTCCGAGATGAGCAGTTCTTC.

The rearrangement joins TRBV19 to TRBJ2-7; D may be TRBD2 (6 bases). Germline V gene sequence: CDR1 LNHDA, CDR2 SQIVND (reference sequence). The V and J ends lost 5 bases and 3 bases respectively, with 14 bases between them. The CDR3 spans 14 residues. CDR3 residues: CASSPRGGVYEQYF. The DNA for the CDR3 is TGTGCCAGTAGTCCCCGGGGCGGGGTCTACGAGCAGTACTTC.

The sample holds a few counts of this clone. V is TRBV6-5 and J is TRBJ2-1; 10 bases agree with TRBD2. CDR1 is MNHEY and CDR2 is SVGAGI in the germline V gene. Trimming took 6 bases from V and 4 from J; bases not matched to a gene: 6. The CDR3 sequence is 15 residues long. DNA for the CDR3: TGTGCCAGCAGGGCTAGCGGGAGCAAGTACAATGAGCAGTTCTTC. Protein sequence: CASRASGSKYNEQFF.

V gene TRBV12-3 or TRBV12-4 combines with J gene TRBJ1-2; D is perhaps TRBD1 (6 bases). The CDR3 contains 13 residues. V shed 6 bases and J shed 4 bases, with 12 bases lying between them. CDR3 in amino acids: CASSQTGSYGYTF. Written as DNA, the CDR3 is TGTGCCAGCAGCCAGACAGGTTCCTATGGCTACACCTTC.

The chain combines TRBV12-5 with TRBJ2-3; possibly TRBD1 for D (6 bases). Trimming cost V 6 bases and J 4 bases, with 14 bases left between them. The germline V gene encodes CDR1 LGHNT and CDR2 FRNRAP. This CDR3 contains 14 residues. CDR3 amino acids: CASGRDTRADTQYF. DNA of the CDR3: TGTGCTAGTGGCCGGGACACTAGGGCAGATACGCAGTATTTT.

The V and J genes are TRBV7-9 and TRBJ2-2, with a possible D match to TRBD1 (6 bases). CDR1 SEHNR and CDR2 FQNEAQ come from the germline V gene (reference sequence). V was clipped by 1 base and J by 5 bases, with 11 bases between them. The CDR3 covers 15 residues. CDR3 sequence reads: CASSLDRASTGELFF. CDR3 nucleotides: TGTGCCAGCAGCTTAGACAGGGCTTCGACCGGGGAGCTGTTTTTT.

The chain is built from TRBV13 and TRBJ2-2; 7 bases fit TRBD2. V dropped 2 bases and J dropped 5; count of bases not matched to a gene: 8. Germline CDR1 PRHDT, CDR2 FYEKMQ (reference sequence). The CDR3 extends over 16 amino acids. CDR3 nucleotides: TGTGCCAGCAGCTTAACCTCGCGGGAGTATACCGGGGAGCTGTTTTTT. Its translation is CASSLTSREYTGELFF.

The chain links TRBV7-2 to TRBJ1-4, with 7 bases aligning to TRBD1. Germline assignment: CDR1 SGHTA and CDR2 FQGNSA. The J segment lost 0 bases and the V segment lost 7 bases, leaving 14 bases of the junction unmatched. The CDR3 has 18 amino acids. Written as DNA, the CDR3 is TGTGCCAGCACCCCAAGGGCCAGGGGGGCTGCAACTAATGAAAAACTGTTTTTT. It specifies CASTPRARGAATNEKLFF.

The gene calls are TRBV4-1 and TRBJ2-1; D is possibly TRBD1 (5 bases). The CDR3 is 17 amino acids. V lost 1 base and J 2 bases, leaving 15 bases between the germline ends. Germline V gives CDR1 MGHRA, CDR2 YSYEKL. This chain's CDR3 is CASSQGRGTVPYNEQFF. Here the CDR3 DNA reads TGCGCCAGCAGCCAAGGAAGGGGAACGGTCCCCTACAATGAGCAGTTCTTC.

J is TRBJ1-1 and V is TRBV6-5; D not certain. The CDR3 runs to 13 residues. The ends were cut back, 6 bases at V and 1 base at J, with 9 bases in the middle. The germline V gene encodes CDR1 MNHEY and CDR2 SVGAGI. The CDR3 DNA is TGTGCCAGCAGAAAAACAGCGAACACTGAAGCTTTCTTT. Translating it yields CASRKTANTEAFF.